Below are 2 T cell receptor beta chains sequenced from a single sample in a study of CD4 T cells in relation to SARS-CoV-2 and coronaviruses (dated by TCRdb to the early 2020s). The library was made by the immunoSEQ multiplex PCR assay. What TCRdb holds here is the immuneACCESS table cut down to in-frame rearrangements. Part of the clones is not present; checked against another copy, under half of the missing clones reflect an unresolved V gene, and the others are unexplained. The sample profile shows about 36,000 clones; roughly 80% of them were found once. Of the sample, 6% to 8.5% is held by the ten largest clones. Their cognate antigens are unknown. The source material was naive CD4+ T cells from PBMCs, cultured in vitro. The meaning of the sample's cell subset or site label: naive CD4+ T cells isolated by negative enrichment. Receptors originate from an adult with COVID-19.

The genes are TRBV10-3 and TRBJ2-7, with 10 bases matching TRBD2. CDR3 length equals 15 residues. The V segment lost 3 bases and the J segment 2 bases; nucleotides outside the gene matches: 4. The germline V gene has CDR1 ENHRY and CDR2 SYGVKD. Here the CDR3 DNA reads TGTGCCATCAGTGATTCCAGCGGGAGGGCCTACGAGCAGTACTTC. Encoded protein: CAISDSSGRAYEQYF.

This clone is a singleton in its sample. J is TRBJ2-5 and V is TRBV30, with D perhaps being TRBD1 or TRBD2 (6 bases each). The germline gives CDR1 GTSNPN, CDR2 SVGIG (reference sequence). V was cut by 5 bases and J by 5 bases, with 12 bases left in between. The CDR3 length is 12 residues. The CDR3 sequence: CAWGTGRETQYF. CDR3 DNA sequence: TGTGCCTGGGGAACAGGGAGGGAGACCCAGTACTTC.